This T cell receptor (beta chain) was sequenced during a study of blood T cell repertoires in COVID-19. Study summary: Specimens from acute and convalescent COVID-19 originated in the United States, Italy and Spain. Sources were T cells, B-cell-depleted T cells, or PBMCs; the material itself was cDNA or gDNA.

This table comes from immunoSEQ multiplex PCR, and its TCRdb copy is limited to in-frame clones, with some not included. Among around 250,000 clones listed, 75% to 90% were seen once. Individuals aged roughly 18 to 95 years were recruited from 24 US areas. Cohort 3 recovery required two negative PCRs, clearance, or symptom resolution. The germline CDR1 and CDR2 sequences are SGHAT and FQDESV (reference sequence). The CDR3 spans 15 residues. V was pared by 3 bases and J by 4 bases, with 12 bases between. The clonotype comes from a woman younger than 45 who had recovered from COVID-19. The source material was PBMCs or T cells enriched from blood (not recorded which). The rearrangement links TRBV11-1 to TRBJ2-2; a possible D gene is TRBD1 (6 bases). The CDR3 is CASSLYREGTGELFF. CDR3 nucleotides: TGTGCCAGCAGCTTGTACAGGGAAGGCACCGGGGAGCTGTTTTTT.